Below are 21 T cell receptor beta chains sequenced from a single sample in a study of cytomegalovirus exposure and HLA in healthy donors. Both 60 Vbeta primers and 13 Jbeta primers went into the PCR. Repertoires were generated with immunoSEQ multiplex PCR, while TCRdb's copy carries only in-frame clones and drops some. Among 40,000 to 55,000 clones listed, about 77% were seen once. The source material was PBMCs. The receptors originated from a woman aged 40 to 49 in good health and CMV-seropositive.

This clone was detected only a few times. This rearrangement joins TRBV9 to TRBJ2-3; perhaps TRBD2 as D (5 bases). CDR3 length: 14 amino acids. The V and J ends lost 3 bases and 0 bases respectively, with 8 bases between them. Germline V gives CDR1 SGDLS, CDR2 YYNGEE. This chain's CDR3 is CASSETTSTDTQYF. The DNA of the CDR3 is TGTGCCAGCAGCGAGACTACTAGCACAGATACGCAGTATTTT.

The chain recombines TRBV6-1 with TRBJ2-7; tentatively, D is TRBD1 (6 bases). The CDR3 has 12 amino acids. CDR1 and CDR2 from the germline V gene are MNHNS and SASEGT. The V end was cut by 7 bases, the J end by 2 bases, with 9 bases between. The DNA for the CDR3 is TGTGCCAGCACGCCAGGGGCCTACGAGCAGTACTTC. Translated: CASTPGAYEQYF.

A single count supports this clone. Here the CDR3 DNA reads TGTGCCAGCAGTCAAACTCCGGGTTTAGGTGGGCAGTTCTTC. Amino acids: CASSQTPGLGGQFF. The V call is TRBV9, the J call TRBJ2-1; D unclear. V was clipped by 5 bases and J by 12 bases, with 21 bases between them. The CDR3 has 14 residues. Per germline, CDR1 SGDLS and CDR2 YYNGEE.

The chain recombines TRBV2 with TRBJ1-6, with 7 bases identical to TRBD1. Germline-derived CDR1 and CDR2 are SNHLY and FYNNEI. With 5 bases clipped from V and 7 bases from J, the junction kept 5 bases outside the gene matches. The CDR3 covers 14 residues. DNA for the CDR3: TGTGCCAGCAGTCGGGACAGAGCAAATTCACCCCTCCACTTT. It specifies CASSRDRANSPLHF.

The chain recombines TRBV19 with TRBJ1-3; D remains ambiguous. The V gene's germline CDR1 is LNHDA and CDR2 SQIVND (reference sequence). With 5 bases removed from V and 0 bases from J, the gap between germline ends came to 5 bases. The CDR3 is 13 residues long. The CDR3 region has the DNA TGTGCCAGTAGTTCCAGCTCTGGAAACACCATATATTTT. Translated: CASSSSSGNTIYF.

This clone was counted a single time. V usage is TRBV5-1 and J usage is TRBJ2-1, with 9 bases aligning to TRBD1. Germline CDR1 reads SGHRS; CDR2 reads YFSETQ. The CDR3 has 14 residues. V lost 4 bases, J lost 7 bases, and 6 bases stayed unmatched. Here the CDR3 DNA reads TGCGCCAGCAGCGCCTGGACAGGGGTAAATGAGCAGTTCTTC. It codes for CASSAWTGVNEQFF. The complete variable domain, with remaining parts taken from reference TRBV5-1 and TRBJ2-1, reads KAGVTQTPRYLIKTRGQQVTLSCSPISGHRSVSWYQQTPGQGLQFLFEYFSETQRNKGNFPGRFSGRQFSNSRSEMNVSTLELGDSALYLCASSAWTGVNEQFFGPGTRLTVL.

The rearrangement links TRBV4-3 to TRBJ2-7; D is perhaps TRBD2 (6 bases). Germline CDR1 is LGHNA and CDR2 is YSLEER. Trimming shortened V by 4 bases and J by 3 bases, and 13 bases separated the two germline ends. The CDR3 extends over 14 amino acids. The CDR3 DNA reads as TGCGCCAGCAGCCCCGGCTTCGGGGGCTACGAGCAGTACTTC. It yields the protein CASSPGFGGYEQYF.

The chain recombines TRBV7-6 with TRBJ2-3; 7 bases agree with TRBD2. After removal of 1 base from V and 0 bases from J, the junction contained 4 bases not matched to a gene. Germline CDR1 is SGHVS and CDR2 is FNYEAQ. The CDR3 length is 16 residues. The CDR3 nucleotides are TGTGCCAGCAGCTTAGACCTAGCGGATAGCACAGATACGCAGTATTTT. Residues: CASSLDLADSTDTQYF.

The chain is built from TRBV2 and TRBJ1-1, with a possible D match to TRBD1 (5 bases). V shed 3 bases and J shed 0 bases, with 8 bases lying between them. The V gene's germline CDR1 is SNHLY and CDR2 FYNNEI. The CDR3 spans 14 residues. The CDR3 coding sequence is TGTGCCAGCAGTGAGGGGCAGTTGAACACTGAAGCTTTCTTT. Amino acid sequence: CASSEGQLNTEAFF.

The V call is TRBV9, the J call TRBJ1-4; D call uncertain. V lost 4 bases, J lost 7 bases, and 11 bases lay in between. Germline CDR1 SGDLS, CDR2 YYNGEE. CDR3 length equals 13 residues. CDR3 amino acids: CASSPGIGEKLFF. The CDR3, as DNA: TGTGCCAGCAGCCCGGGTATAGGTGAAAAACTGTTTTTT.

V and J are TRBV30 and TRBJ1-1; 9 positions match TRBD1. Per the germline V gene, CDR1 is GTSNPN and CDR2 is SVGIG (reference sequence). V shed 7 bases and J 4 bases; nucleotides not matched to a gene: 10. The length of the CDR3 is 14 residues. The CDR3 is CALAQGALSTEAFF. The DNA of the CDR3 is TGTGCCTTAGCACAGGGGGCGTTATCCACTGAAGCTTTCTTT.

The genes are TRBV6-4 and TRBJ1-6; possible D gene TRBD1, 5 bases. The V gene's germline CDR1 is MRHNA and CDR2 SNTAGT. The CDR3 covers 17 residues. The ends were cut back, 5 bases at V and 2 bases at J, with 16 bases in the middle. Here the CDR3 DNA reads TGTGCCAGCAGTCCCCCCCAGGGCCCTACCTATAATTCACCCCTCCACTTT. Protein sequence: CASSPPQGPTYNSPLHF.

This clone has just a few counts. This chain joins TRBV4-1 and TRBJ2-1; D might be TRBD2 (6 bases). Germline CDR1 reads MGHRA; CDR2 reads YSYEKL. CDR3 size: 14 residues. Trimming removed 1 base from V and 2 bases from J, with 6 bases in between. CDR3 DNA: TGCGCCAGCAGCCAAGGGGGGGCCTACAATGAGCAGTTCTTC. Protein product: CASSQGGAYNEQFF.

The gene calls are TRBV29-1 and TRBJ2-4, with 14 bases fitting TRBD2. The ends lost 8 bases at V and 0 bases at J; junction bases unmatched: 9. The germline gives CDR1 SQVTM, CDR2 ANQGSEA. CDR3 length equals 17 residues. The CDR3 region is CSTSRLAGGLAKNIQYF. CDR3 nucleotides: TGCAGCACCTCCAGACTAGCGGGGGGGCTAGCCAAAAACATTCAGTACTTC.

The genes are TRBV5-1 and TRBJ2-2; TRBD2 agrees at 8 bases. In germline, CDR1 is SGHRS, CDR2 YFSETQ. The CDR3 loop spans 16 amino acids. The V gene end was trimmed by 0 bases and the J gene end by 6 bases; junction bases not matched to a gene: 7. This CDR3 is CASSLDAGGPPGELFF. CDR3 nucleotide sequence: TGCGCCAGCAGCTTGGATGCGGGGGGACCTCCCGGGGAGCTGTTTTTT.

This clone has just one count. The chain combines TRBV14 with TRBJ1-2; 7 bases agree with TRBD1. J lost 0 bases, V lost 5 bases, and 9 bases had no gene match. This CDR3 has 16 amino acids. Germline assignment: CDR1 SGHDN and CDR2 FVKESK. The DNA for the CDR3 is TGTGCCAGCAGCAGATCCCTCGGGACAGCTAACTATGGCTACACCTTC. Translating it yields CASSRSLGTANYGYTF.

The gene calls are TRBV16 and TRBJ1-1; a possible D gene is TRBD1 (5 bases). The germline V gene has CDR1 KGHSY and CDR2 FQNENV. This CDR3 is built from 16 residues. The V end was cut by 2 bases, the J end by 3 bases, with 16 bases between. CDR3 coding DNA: TGTGCCAGCAGCCAAGGGTCCGGCAGGGTAGACACTGAAGCTTTCTTT. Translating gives CASSQGSGRVDTEAFF.

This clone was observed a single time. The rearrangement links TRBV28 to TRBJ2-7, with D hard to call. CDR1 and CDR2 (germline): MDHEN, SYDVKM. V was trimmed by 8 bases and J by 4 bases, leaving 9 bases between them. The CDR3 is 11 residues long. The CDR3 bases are TGTGCCAGCTGTGGTACTTACGAGCAGTACTTC. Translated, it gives CASCGTYEQYF.

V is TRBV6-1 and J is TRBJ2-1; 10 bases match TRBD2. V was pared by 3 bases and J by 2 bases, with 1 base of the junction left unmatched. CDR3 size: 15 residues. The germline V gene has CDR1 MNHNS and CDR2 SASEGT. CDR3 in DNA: TGTGCCAGCAGTGAGAGCGGGGGGGCCTACAATGAGCAGTTCTTC. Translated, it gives CASSESGGAYNEQFF.

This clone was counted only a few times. CDR3 protein: CASRSSDYQPQHF. Here the CDR3 DNA reads TGTGCCAGTAGATCAAGCGATTATCAGCCCCAGCATTTT. The rearrangement joins TRBV19 to TRBJ1-5; D is uncertain. The V and J ends lost 6 bases and 5 bases respectively, with 11 bases between them. The CDR3 contains 13 residues. CDR1 LNHDA and CDR2 SQIVND come from the germline V gene (reference sequence).

The CDR3 nucleotides read TGCGCCAGCAGCTTAACCCCCGTCCAGACTGAAGCTTTCTTT. This encodes CASSLTPVQTEAFF. The chain couples TRBV5-1 to TRBJ1-1, with no clear D. Trimming shortened V by 2 bases and J by 5 bases, and 13 bases separated the two germline ends. This CDR3 comprises 14 residues. The germline V gene encodes CDR1 SGHRS and CDR2 YFSETQ.